The 32 T cell receptor beta chains below were found in one sample sequenced in a study of blood T cell repertoires in COVID-19 (dated by TCRdb to the early 2020s). Library preparation employed the immunoSEQ multiplex PCR assay. Held by TCRdb, this immuneACCESS table contains in-frame sequences only and omits some clones. Under half of the omission traces to an unresolved V gene where checked; the cause of the rest is unknown. This sample is represented by approximately 260,000 clones; 80% to 85% of them were singletons. The ten largest account for approximately 3.6% of the sample. The specimen was PBMCs or T cells enriched from blood (not recorded which). These receptors all come from a man aged 45-65 years who had recovered from COVID-19.

CDR3 DNA: TGCGCCAGCAGTCAGGCCCCGACAGGGGGCGATAATGAAAAACTGTTTTTT. Translation gives CASSQAPTGGDNEKLFF. The V gene is TRBV23-1, the J gene TRBJ1-4, with 10 positions matching TRBD1. TRBV23-1 is given ORF status, its function remaining uncertain. Losses at the gene ends were 3 bases for V and 4 bases for J; bases not matched to a gene: 8. This CDR3 has 17 amino acids.

V gene TRBV29-1 combines with J gene TRBJ2-1; TRBD2 is a possible D gene (7 bases). Germline values: CDR1 SQVTM, CDR2 ANQGSEA. The CDR3 contains 15 residues. V lost 3 bases and J 7 bases, leaving 19 bases between the germline ends. CDR3 protein: CSVEKRGGGSNEQFF. The CDR3 DNA sequence: TGCAGCGTTGAGAAGAGGGGGGGAGGGTCGAATGAGCAGTTCTTC.

The CDR3 spells CASSSDRGGPQPQHF. The CDR3, as DNA: TGTGCCAGCAGCTCGGACAGGGGAGGGCCCCAGCCCCAGCATTTT. V gene TRBV7-2 combines with J gene TRBJ1-5; 9 bases align to TRBD1. Germline loops: CDR1 SGHTA, CDR2 FQGNSA. The V and J ends lost 4 bases and 7 bases, in that order; junction bases with no gene match: 8. The CDR3 has 15 amino acids.

V and J are TRBV19 and TRBJ1-1; 7 positions match TRBD1. CDR1 LNHDA and CDR2 SQIVND come from the germline V gene (reference sequence). This CDR3 is built from 13 residues. J lost 5 bases, V lost 5 bases, and 5 bases had no gene match. CDR3 coding DNA: TGTGCCAGTAGTCGAGCACAGGGGACTGAAGCTTTCTTT. Translation gives CASSRAQGTEAFF.

J is TRBJ1-1 and V is TRBV12-3 or TRBV12-4; tentative D call: TRBD1 (5 bases). The CDR3 is 13 residues long. Trimming cost V 8 bases and J 10 bases, with 20 bases left between them. The CDR3 region is CASQNTGGLGAFF. CDR3 nucleotide sequence: TGTGCCAGCCAGAATACCGGGGGTCTCGGAGCTTTCTTT.

The chain joins TRBV28 to TRBJ2-2, with TRBD2 matching over 9 bases. V lost 4 bases and J lost 5; bases outside the gene matches: 11. The CDR3 spans 17 residues. Germline V CDR1 and CDR2: MDHEN, SYDVKM. CDR3 coding DNA: TGTGCCAGCAGTTCACCCCCGGCGGGAGGGAGAACCGGGGAGCTGTTTTTT. As protein: CASSSPPAGGRTGELFF.

The chain recombines TRBV6-5 with TRBJ2-2; 10 bases agree with TRBD2. Germline lookup yields CDR1 MNHEY and CDR2 SVGAGI. The CDR3 has 15 residues. J was trimmed by 1 base and V by 5 bases; bases with no gene match: 1. The CDR3, as DNA: TGTGCCAGCAGTCCTAGCGGGGGGAACACCGGGGAGCTGTTTTTT. Its protein is CASSPSGGNTGELFF.

This clone was detected a few times. The CDR3 DNA reads as TGCGCCAGCAGCTGGAACAGGGGCCCCTGGTCCTACGAGCAGTACTTC. Its protein product is CASSWNRGPWSYEQYF. The J gene is TRBJ2-7, the V gene TRBV5-1; 7 nucleotides line up with TRBD1. The CDR3 is 16 residues long. Germline CDR1 reads SGHRS; CDR2 reads YFSETQ. J lost 1 base, V lost 3 bases, and 10 bases had no gene match.

This chain connects TRBV12-3 or TRBV12-4 to TRBJ2-3, with TRBD1 as a possible D gene (6 bases). With 4 bases removed from V and 7 bases from J, the gap between germline ends came to 12 bases. The CDR3 sequence is 13 residues long. CDR3: CASSYPQGYTQYF. In DNA form, the CDR3 reads TGTGCCAGCAGTTATCCACAGGGATATACGCAGTATTTT.

The chain couples TRBV29-1 to TRBJ2-5, with 7 nucleotides matching TRBD1. The length of the CDR3 is 13 residues. CDR1 is SQVTM and CDR2 is ANQGSEA in the germline V gene. V shed 4 bases and J 2 bases; nucleotides not matched to a gene: 4. The CDR3 here is CSVGQGGQETQYF. CDR3 coding DNA: TGCAGCGTTGGACAGGGTGGGCAAGAGACCCAGTACTTC.

The chain links TRBV7-3 to TRBJ2-2; D is perhaps TRBD1 (5 bases). V was cut by 2 bases and J by 6 bases, with 7 bases left in between. This CDR3 is built from 13 residues. Germline CDR1 and CDR2: SGHTA and FQGTGA. CDR3 in DNA: TGTGCCAGCAGCTTACTAGGGGCCGGGGAGCTGTTTTTT. Protein product: CASSLLGAGELFF.

This clone was detected only a few times. This chain uses TRBV7-8 with TRBJ2-2; TRBD2 might be the D (6 bases). Trimming took 6 bases from V and 1 from J, leaving 12 bases between them. Germline CDR1 and CDR2: SGHVS and FQNEAQ. The CDR3 spans 15 residues. The CDR3 DNA is TGTGCCAGCAGACGGGAGCGGCTGAACACCGGGGAGCTGTTTTTT. It is translated as CASRRERLNTGELFF.

The chain carries TRBV19 and TRBJ1-1; a weak D match, TRBD1 (6 bases). CDR1 and CDR2 from the germline V gene are LNHDA and SQIVND (reference sequence). This CDR3 spans 15 amino acids. The V gene lost 10 bases and the J gene lost 10 bases, with 28 bases spanning the gap. The CDR3 here is CATPGPPLFNRAAFF. CDR3 DNA: TGTGCCACCCCCGGTCCCCCCCTTTTTAACAGGGCAGCTTTCTTT.

This chain joins TRBV10-3 and TRBJ2-5, with TRBD2 identical over 7 bases. The germline V gene has CDR1 ENHRY and CDR2 SYGVKD. V lost 7 bases to trimming and J lost 5 bases; unmatched junction nucleotides: 7. This CDR3 contains 13 residues. The CDR3 reads CAIKEVGGETQYF. CDR3 nucleotides: TGTGCCATCAAGGAGGTGGGGGGGGAGACCCAGTACTTC.

The chain has TRBV7-9 and TRBJ1-2; a possible D gene is TRBD1 (6 bases). The germline CDR1 and CDR2 sequences are SEHNR and FQNEAQ (reference sequence). Between the trimmed V and J ends, which lost 5 bases and 7 bases, there was a span of 26 bases. CDR3 size: 17 residues. CDR3 loop: CASSPPPPGQRPGGYTF. The CDR3, as DNA: TGTGCCAGCAGCCCCCCCCCGCCCGGACAGCGTCCCGGTGGCTACACCTTC. Complete variable domain (other parts from reference TRBV7-9 and TRBJ1-2): DTGVSQNPRHKITKRGQNVTFRCDPISEHNRLYWYRQTLGQGPEFLTYFQNEAQLEKSRLLSDRFSAERPKGSFSTLEIQRTEQGDSAMYLCASSPPPPGQRPGGYTFGSGTRLTVV.

There are a few counts of this clone. The chain uses TRBV11-2 and TRBJ1-5; D gene unclear. From germline, CDR1 is SGHAT and CDR2 FQNNGV. V lost 0 bases and J 8 bases, leaving 11 bases between the germline ends. The CDR3 length is 14 residues. CDR3 region: CASSLDQPREPQHF. The CDR3 coding sequence is TGTGCCAGCAGCTTAGATCAACCCCGCGAGCCCCAGCATTTT.

In its sample, this clone was seen once. This chain uses TRBV10-3 with TRBJ1-1, with 10 bases matching TRBD1. Losses at the gene ends were 3 bases for V and 4 bases for J; bases not matched to a gene: 8. The CDR3 totals 16 residues. Per the germline V gene, CDR1 is ENHRY and CDR2 is SYGVKD. CDR3 amino acids: CAISELGQGISTEAFF. CDR3 nucleotide sequence: TGTGCCATCAGTGAACTGGGACAGGGGATTAGCACTGAAGCTTTCTTT.

The chain is built from TRBV10-3 and TRBJ2-2, with D maybe TRBD2 (5 bases). Per germline, CDR1 ENHRY and CDR2 SYGVKD. Trimming pared 0 bases from V and 6 bases from J, leaving 11 bases between. The CDR3 is 15 residues long. DNA of the CDR3: TGTGCCATCAGTGAGTCGACTCCGGGGTCCGGGGAGCTGTTTTTT. This encodes CAISESTPGSGELFF.

This sequence joins TRBV7-8 and TRBJ1-2, with TRBD1 identical over 8 bases. CDR1 is SGHVS, CDR2 FQNEAQ, per germline. The length of the CDR3 is 14 residues. J was trimmed by 10 bases and V by 4 bases; bases with no gene match: 11. The CDR3 loop reads CASSSPGQDSDYTF. The DNA for the CDR3 is TGTGCCAGCAGCTCACCGGGACAGGATAGTGACTACACCTTC.

The chain employs TRBV30 and TRBJ2-7, with a tentative D call TRBD1 (7 bases). This CDR3 region has 14 residues. V was trimmed by 1 base and J by 9 bases, leaving 19 bases between them. Germline lookup yields CDR1 GTSNPN and CDR2 SVGIG (reference sequence). CDR3 bases: TGTGCCTGGAGTGATCTACGAGGACAGGAGGGGCAGTACTTC. Protein: CAWSDLRGQEGQYF.

The chain has TRBV18 and TRBJ1-1; D call uncertain. The CDR3 is 14 amino acids. CDR1 KGHSH and CDR2 LQKENI come from the germline V gene. With 2 bases removed from V and 6 bases from J, the gap between germline ends came to 13 bases. The CDR3 loop reads CASSPDEFRAEAFF. CDR3 sequence (DNA): TGTGCCAGCTCACCAGACGAGTTTCGGGCTGAAGCTTTCTTT.

The chain is built from TRBV19 and TRBJ2-2; D may be TRBD2 (5 bases). The germline V and J ends were trimmed by 8 bases and 0 bases, with 10 bases remaining between them. The CDR3 totals 14 residues. Looked up from germline, CDR1 is LNHDA and CDR2 is SQIVND (reference sequence). The CDR3 sequence: CASGGFTNTGELFF. The CDR3 coding sequence is TGTGCCAGTGGCGGGTTTACGAACACCGGGGAGCTGTTTTTT.

The rearrangement joins TRBV27 to TRBJ2-6; 7 bases match TRBD1. CDR1 and CDR2 from the germline V gene are MNHEY and SMNVEV (reference sequence). Trimming removed 3 bases from V and 4 bases from J; junction bases left unmatched: 15. The length of the CDR3 is 19 residues. The CDR3 nucleotides read TGTGCCAGCAGTTTGTCCCCTCCACTCAACAGGGGCGGGGCCAACGTCCTGACTTTC. Translating it yields CASSLSPPLNRGGANVLTF.

The chain carries TRBV7-9 and TRBJ1-2, with D hard to call. Per the germline V gene, CDR1 is SEHNR and CDR2 is FQNEAQ (reference sequence). V was clipped by 1 base and J by 7 bases, with 7 bases between them. This CDR3 spans 12 amino acids. The CDR3 region has the DNA TGTGCCAGCAGCTTAGGGTACAGTGGCTACACCTTC. Amino acids: CASSLGYSGYTF.

V is TRBV4-2 and J is TRBJ1-5; no clear D gene. Germline V gene sequence: CDR1 LGHNA, CDR2 YNFKEQ. Between the trimmed V and J ends, which lost 1 base and 10 bases, there was a span of 11 bases. The CDR3 length is 13 residues. The CDR3 reads CASSQAGFVPQHF. DNA for the CDR3: TGTGCCAGCAGCCAAGCCGGGTTCGTCCCCCAGCATTTT.

The rearrangement joins TRBV6-2 or TRBV6-3 to TRBJ2-1, with D possibly matching TRBD2 (6 bases). Germline V gene data show CDR1 as MNHEY and CDR2 as SVGEGT. The CDR3 length is 14 residues. Trimming pared 4 bases from V and 5 bases from J, leaving 12 bases between. The CDR3 reads CASSSTTSNNEQFF. In DNA, the CDR3 is TGTGCCAGCAGTTCCACGACTAGTAACAATGAGCAGTTCTTC.

V is TRBV5-4 and J is TRBJ2-7; TRBD2 matches at 9 bases. Germline V gene sequence: CDR1 SGHNT, CDR2 YYREEE (reference sequence). The J segment lost 6 bases and the V segment lost 0 bases, leaving 7 bases of the junction unmatched. The CDR3 consists of 15 residues. CDR3 protein: CASSLEGGRAGEQYF. CDR3 bases: TGTGCCAGCAGCTTGGAAGGCGGGAGGGCCGGCGAGCAGTACTTC.

The chain links TRBV7-9 to TRBJ1-2; D unclear. V was cut by 5 bases and J by 2 bases, with 12 bases left in between. The CDR3 sequence is 14 residues long. The V gene's germline CDR1 is SEHNR and CDR2 FQNEAQ (reference sequence). CDR3 coding DNA: TGTGCCAGCAGCCACCCGGGGAGGAACTATGGCTACACCTTC. It yields the protein CASSHPGRNYGYTF.

V gene TRBV12-5 combines with J gene TRBJ1-2; 8 bases agree with TRBD1. Unmatched junction bases numbered 8, after V lost 3 bases and J lost 5 bases. CDR1 LGHNT and CDR2 FRNRAP come from the germline V gene. The CDR3 consists of 15 residues. CDR3 residues: CASGLNLGQAYGYTF. For the CDR3, the DNA is TGTGCTAGTGGTTTAAACTTGGGACAGGCGTATGGCTACACCTTC.

This clone was counted a few times. The V gene is TRBV6-5, the J gene TRBJ1-1; TRBD1 aligns across 9 bases. V gave up 5 bases and J gave up 6 bases; unmatched junction bases: 10. This CDR3 is built from 15 residues. CDR1 and CDR2 from the germline V gene are MNHEY and SVGAGI. CDR3 sequence reads: CASSKSGTGIAEAFF. Here the CDR3 DNA reads TGTGCCAGCAGTAAATCCGGGACAGGGATCGCTGAAGCTTTCTTT.

The CDR3 coding sequence is TGTGCCAGCAGTCTTTCGGGACACCTCTCCTACAATGAGCAGTTCTTC. Its translation is CASSLSGHLSYNEQFF. The J gene is TRBJ2-1, the V gene TRBV6-2 or TRBV6-3, with TRBD1 as a possible D gene (6 bases). Germline V gives CDR1 MNHEY, CDR2 SVGEGT. The CDR3 is 16 amino acids. Trimming cost V 5 bases and J 0 bases, with 14 bases left between them.

This sequence joins TRBV5-5 and TRBJ2-7; TRBD2 matches 7 bases. V shed 4 bases, J shed 5 bases, and the junction held 15 bases outside the gene matches. The length of the CDR3 is 16 residues. Germline CDR1 reads SGHKS; CDR2 reads YYEKEE (reference sequence). The CDR3 loop reads CASSGLRTSSLDEQYF. As DNA, the CDR3 is TGTGCCAGCAGCGGCCTAAGGACTAGTTCTCTTGACGAGCAGTACTTC.